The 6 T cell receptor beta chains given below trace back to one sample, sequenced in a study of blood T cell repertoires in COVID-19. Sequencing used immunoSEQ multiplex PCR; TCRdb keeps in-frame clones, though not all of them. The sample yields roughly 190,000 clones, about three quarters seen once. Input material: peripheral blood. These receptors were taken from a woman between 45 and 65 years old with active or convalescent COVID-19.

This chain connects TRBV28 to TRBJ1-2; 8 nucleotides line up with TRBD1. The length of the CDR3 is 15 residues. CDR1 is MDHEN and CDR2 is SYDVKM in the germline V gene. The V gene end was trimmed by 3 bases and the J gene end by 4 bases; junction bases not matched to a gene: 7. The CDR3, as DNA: TGTGCCAGCAGTTTTACAGGGGGGTTATTCTATGGCTACACCTTC. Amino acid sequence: CASSFTGGLFYGYTF.

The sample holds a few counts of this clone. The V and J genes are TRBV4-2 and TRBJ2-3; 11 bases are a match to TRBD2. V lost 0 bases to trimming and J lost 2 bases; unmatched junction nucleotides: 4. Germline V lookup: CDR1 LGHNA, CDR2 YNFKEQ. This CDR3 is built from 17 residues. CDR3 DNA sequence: TGTGCCAGCAGCCAAGAAGGGACTAGCGGCCTCACAGATACGCAGTATTTT. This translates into CASSQEGTSGLTDTQYF.

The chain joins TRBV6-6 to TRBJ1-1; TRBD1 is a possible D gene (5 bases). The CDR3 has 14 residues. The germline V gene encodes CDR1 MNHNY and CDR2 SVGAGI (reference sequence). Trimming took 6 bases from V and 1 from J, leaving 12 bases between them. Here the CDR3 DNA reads TGTGCCAGCAGGCCCAGGGTGGGGAACACTGAAGCTTTCTTT. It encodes CASRPRVGNTEAFF.

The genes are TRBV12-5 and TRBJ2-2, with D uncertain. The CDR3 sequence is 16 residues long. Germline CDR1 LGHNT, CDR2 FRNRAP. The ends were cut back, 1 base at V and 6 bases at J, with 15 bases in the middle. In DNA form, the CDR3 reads TGTGCTAGTGGTTTGGCCGAAGTCACACGGGCCGGGGAGCTGTTTTTT. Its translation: CASGLAEVTRAGELFF.

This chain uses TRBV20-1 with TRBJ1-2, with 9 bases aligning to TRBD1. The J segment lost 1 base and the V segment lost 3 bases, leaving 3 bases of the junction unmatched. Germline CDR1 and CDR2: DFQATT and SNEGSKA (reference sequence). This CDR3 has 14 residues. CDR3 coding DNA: TGCAGTGCTAGTACAGGGGGCATTAACTATGGCTACACCTTC. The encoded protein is CSASTGGINYGYTF.

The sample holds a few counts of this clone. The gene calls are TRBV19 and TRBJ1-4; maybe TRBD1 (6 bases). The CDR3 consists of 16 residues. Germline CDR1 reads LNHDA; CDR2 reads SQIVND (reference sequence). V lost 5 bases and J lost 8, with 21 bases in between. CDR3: CASSPPPAGVGEKLFF. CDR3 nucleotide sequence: TGTGCCAGTAGTCCCCCCCCGGCAGGGGTGGGCGAAAAACTGTTTTTT.